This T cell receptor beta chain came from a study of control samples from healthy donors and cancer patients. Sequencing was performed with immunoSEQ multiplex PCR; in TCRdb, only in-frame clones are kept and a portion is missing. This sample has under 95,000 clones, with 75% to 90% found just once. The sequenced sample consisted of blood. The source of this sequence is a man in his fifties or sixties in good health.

CDR3 residues: CASSRVAGASHEQFF. CDR3 DNA sequence: TGTGCCAGCAGCCGAGTGGCGGGAGCCAGCCATGAGCAGTTCTTC. The chain employs TRBV7-3 and TRBJ2-1; 7 bases are a match to TRBD2. The V gene's germline CDR1 is SGHTA and CDR2 FQGTGA. V dropped 5 bases and J dropped 8; count of bases not matched to a gene: 12. CDR3 length equals 15 residues.